The T cell receptor beta chain under discussion was sequenced for a study of shared T cell receptors in the human thymus. Profiled with immunoSEQ multiplex PCR; TCRdb holds only in-frame clones, not every one. The sample has 600,000 or so clones, approximately 87% seen once. The germline gives CDR1 SGHRS, CDR2 YFSETQ. This CDR3 comprises 16 residues. Germline trimming cut 0 bases from V and 4 bases from J; bases unmatched to any gene: 4. In addition, the sample was reused for a study of human thymus T cells. Turning to that study: Gene usage (both V and J) appeared biased in thymic and blood repertoires. Related reports documented highly overlapping thymic repertoires among unrelated individuals.

The sample comprised thymocytes. The genes are TRBV5-1 and TRBJ1-2, with TRBD1 matching over 12 bases. The receptor's source is a boy younger than two with a congenital heart defect. CDR3 coding DNA: TGCGCCAGCAGCTTGGCCGGGGACAGGGGGCTCTATGGCTACACCTTC. Its protein product is CASSLAGDRGLYGYTF.